A selection of T cell receptor beta chains follows, all from one sample in a study of blood T cell repertoires in COVID-19. Assay used: immunoSEQ multiplex PCR; TCRdb lists only in-frame clones, some missing. The repertoire consists of roughly 20,000 clones, with about 91% occurring once and the leading ten covering about 8.3%. The material sequenced was peripheral blood. The receptors were sampled from a human donor in a cohort sampled during active COVID-19. The donor label of this sample is uncertain. The CDR3 runs from the conserved cysteine through the conserved F or W. The D gene is left open where the match is weak. Expanded clones get a size class; other rows say once, few or many, or leave the size out.

V	D	size	J	DNA	CDR3
TRBV5-1	TRBD2	-	TRBJ2-3	TGCGCCAGCAGCTTGGATCGGCTAGCGGGAGTTGAGGGCACAGATACGCAGTATTTT	CASSLDRLAGVEGTDTQYF
TRBV2	TRBD1	-	TRBJ2-2	TGTGCCACCTGGACAGGGGTCACCGGGGAGCTGTTTTTT	CATWTGVTGELFF
TRBV2	-	-	TRBJ2-4	TGTGCCAGCAGTGGGGTAGAGGAAAACATTCAGTACTTC	CASSGVEENIQYF
TRBV5-4	TRBD2	once	TRBJ2-1	TGTGCCAGCAGCTTGGGGATGGCGGGAGGGCCAGATGAGCAGTTCTTC	CASSLGMAGGPDEQFF
TRBV11-3	TRBD2	-	TRBJ2-5	TGTGCCAGCAGCGACCAACTAGCGGGAGTAGAGACCCAGTACTTC	CASSDQLAGVETQYF
TRBV7-3	TRBD2	-	TRBJ2-1	TGTGCCAGCAGCCGGACTAGCGGGAGCGATGAGCAGTTCTTC	CASSRTSGSDEQFF
TRBV2	TRBD2	-	TRBJ2-1	TGTGCCAGCATCTTACGGCGGACTAGCGGGAACAATGAGCAGTTCTTC	CASILRRTSGNNEQFF
TRBV6-5	TRBD2	-	TRBJ2-5	TGTGCCAGCAGCTTGACTAGCGGTGGAGAGACCCAGTACTTC	CASSLTSGGETQYF
TRBV7-7	TRBD2	-	TRBJ2-5	TGTGCTAGCAGCTTAACGGGAGGTTTCCAAGAGACCCAGTACTTC	CASSLTGGFQETQYF
TRBV15	-	-	TRBJ2-3	TGTGCCACCAGCAGAGATCGGCGGGGGCCCACAGATACGCAGTATTTT	CATSRDRRGPTDTQYF
TRBV5-1	TRBD1	once	TRBJ2-7	TGCGCCAGCAGGGCCGGGACAGCTAGCTCCTACGAGCAGTACTTC	CASRAGTASSYEQYF
TRBV6-5	TRBD1	-	TRBJ1-4	TGTGCCAGCAGTCTGGGGACAGCAAATGAAAAACTGTTTTTT	CASSLGTANEKLFF
TRBV6-2/TRBV6-3	TRBD1	-	TRBJ2-2	TGTGCCAGCAGTTACTCGAGGGGGCCGTTCTACACCGGGGAGCTGTTTTTT	CASSYSRGPFYTGELFF
TRBV7-3	-	-	TRBJ2-3	TGTGCCAGCAGCTTAAGTTACACAGATACGCAGTATTTT	CASSLSYTDTQYF
TRBV10-3	-	-	TRBJ2-1	TGTGCCACGCGGACTGGCTCAAACTACAATGAGCAGTTCTTC	CATRTGSNYNEQFF
TRBV5-1	-	-	TRBJ2-5	TGCGCCAGCAGCCAGGGGGTAGCGGGGCAAGAGACCCAGTACTTC	CASSQGVAGQETQYF
TRBV6-5	TRBD2	-	TRBJ2-7	TGTGCCAGCAGTCCCCAAAGCGGGATTGGCTACGAGCAGTACTTC	CASSPQSGIGYEQYF